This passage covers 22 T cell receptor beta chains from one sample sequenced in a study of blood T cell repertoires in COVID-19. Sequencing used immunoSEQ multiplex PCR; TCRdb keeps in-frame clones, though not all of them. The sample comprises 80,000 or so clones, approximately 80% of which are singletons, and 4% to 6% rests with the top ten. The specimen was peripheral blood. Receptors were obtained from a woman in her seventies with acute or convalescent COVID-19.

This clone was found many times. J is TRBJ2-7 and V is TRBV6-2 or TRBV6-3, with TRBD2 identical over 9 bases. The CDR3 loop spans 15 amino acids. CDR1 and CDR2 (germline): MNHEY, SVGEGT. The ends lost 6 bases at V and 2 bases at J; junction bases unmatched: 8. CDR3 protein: CASSYLAGLPYEQYF. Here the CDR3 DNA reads TGTGCCAGCAGCTATCTAGCGGGACTCCCCTACGAGCAGTACTTC.

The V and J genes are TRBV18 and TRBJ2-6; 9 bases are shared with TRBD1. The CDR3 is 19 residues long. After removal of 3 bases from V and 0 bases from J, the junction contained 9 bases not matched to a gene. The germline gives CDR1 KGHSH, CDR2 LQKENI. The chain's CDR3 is CASSPRTGAISSGANVLTF. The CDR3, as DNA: TGTGCCAGCTCACCTAGGACAGGGGCCATCAGCTCTGGGGCCAACGTCCTGACTTTC.

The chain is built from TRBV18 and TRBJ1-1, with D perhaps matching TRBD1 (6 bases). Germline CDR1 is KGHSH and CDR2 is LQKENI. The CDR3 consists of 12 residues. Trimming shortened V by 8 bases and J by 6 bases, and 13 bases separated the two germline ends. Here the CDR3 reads CASTPRGSEAFF. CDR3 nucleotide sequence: TGTGCCAGCACTCCCAGGGGCTCTGAAGCTTTCTTT.

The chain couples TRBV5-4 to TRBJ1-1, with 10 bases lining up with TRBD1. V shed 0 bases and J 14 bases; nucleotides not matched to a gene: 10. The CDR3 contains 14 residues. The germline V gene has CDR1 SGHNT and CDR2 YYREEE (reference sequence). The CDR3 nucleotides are TGTGCCAGCAGCTTGGGGGCTACCGGGACAGGGGTCTTCTTT. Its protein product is CASSLGATGTGVFF.

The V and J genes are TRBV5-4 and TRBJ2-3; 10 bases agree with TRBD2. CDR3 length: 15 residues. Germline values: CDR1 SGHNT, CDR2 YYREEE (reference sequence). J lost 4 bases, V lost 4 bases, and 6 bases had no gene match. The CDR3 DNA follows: TGTGCCAGCAGCGACAAGCGGGGGGGGTCAGATACGCAGTATTTT. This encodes CASSDKRGGSDTQYF.

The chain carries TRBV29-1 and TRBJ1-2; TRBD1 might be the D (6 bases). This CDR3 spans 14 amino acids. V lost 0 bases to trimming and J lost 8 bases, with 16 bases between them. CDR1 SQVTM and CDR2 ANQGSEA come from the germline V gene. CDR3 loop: CSVEDLYRAPGYTF. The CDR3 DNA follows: TGCAGCGTTGAAGATCTTTACAGGGCCCCGGGCTACACCTTC. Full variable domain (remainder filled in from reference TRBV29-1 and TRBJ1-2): SAVISQKPSRDICQRGTSLTIQCQVDSQVTMMFWYRQQPGQSLTLIATANQGSEATYESGFVIDKFPISRPNLTFSTLTVSNMSPEDSSIYLCSVEDLYRAPGYTFGSGTRLTVV.

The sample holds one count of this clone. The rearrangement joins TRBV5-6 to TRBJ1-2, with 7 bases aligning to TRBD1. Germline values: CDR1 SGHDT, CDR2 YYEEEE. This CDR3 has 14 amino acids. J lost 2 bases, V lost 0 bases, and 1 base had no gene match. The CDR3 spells CASSLGGQNYGYTF. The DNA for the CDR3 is TGTGCCAGCAGCTTGGGGGGACAGAACTATGGCTACACCTTC.

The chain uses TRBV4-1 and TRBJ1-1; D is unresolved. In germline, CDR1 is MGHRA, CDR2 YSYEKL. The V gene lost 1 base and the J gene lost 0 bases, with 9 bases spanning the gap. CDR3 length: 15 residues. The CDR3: CASSQVYQMNTEAFF. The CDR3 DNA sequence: TGCGCCAGCAGCCAAGTGTACCAGATGAACACTGAAGCTTTCTTT.

The CDR3 sequence is CASSSGTVSDTEAFF. The CDR3 DNA reads TGTGCCAGCAGTTCAGGGACAGTCAGTGACACTGAAGCTTTCTTT. This sequence joins TRBV27 and TRBJ1-1, with 7 bases fitting TRBD1. The V gene end was trimmed by 4 bases and the J gene end by 3 bases; junction bases not matched to a gene: 8. Germline CDR1 is MNHEY and CDR2 is SMNVEV (reference sequence). CDR3 length equals 15 residues.

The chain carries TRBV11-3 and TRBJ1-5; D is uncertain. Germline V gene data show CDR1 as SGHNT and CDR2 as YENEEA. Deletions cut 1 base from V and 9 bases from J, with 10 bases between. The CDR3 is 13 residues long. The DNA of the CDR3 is TGTGCCAGCAGCTTAGCGCCGGGGATGCCCCAGCATTTT. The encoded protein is CASSLAPGMPQHF.

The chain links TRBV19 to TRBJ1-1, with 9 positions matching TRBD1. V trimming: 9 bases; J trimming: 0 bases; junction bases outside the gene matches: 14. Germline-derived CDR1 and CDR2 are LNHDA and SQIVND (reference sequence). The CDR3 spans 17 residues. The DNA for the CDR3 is TGTGCCAGCACTAACCACAGGGGGCTGGGAATGAACACTGAAGCTTTCTTT. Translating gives CASTNHRGLGMNTEAFF.

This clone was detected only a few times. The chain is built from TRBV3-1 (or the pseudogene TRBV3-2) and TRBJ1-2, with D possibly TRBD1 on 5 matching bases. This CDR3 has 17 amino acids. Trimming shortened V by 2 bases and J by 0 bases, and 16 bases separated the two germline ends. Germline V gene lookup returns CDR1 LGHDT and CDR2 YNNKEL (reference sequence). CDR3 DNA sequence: TGTGCCAGCAGCCAATTCATCAGGGCGAATTCTAACTATGGCTACACCTTC. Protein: CASSQFIRANSNYGYTF.

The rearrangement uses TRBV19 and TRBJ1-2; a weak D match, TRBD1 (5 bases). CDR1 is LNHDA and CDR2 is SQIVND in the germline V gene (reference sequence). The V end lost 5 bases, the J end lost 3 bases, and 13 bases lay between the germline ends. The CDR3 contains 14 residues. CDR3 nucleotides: TGTGCCAGTAGTCTGAGACGGGGGGACTATGGCTACACCTTC. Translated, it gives CASSLRRGDYGYTF.

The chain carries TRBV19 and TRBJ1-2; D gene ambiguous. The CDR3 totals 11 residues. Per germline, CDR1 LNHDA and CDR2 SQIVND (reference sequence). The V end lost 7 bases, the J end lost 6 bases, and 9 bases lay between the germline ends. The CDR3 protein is CASTIGDGYTF. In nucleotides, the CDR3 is TGTGCCAGTACCATCGGGGATGGCTACACCTTC.

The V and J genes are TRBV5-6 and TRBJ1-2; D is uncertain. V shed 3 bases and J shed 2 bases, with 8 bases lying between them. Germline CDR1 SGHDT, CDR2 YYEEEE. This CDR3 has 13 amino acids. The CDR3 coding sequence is TGTGCCAGCAGCTCTTCTATGAACTATGGCTACACCTTC. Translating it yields CASSSSMNYGYTF.

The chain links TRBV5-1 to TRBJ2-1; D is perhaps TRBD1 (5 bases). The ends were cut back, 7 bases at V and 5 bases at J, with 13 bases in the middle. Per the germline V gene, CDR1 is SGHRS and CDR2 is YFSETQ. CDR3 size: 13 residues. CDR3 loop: CASRVRGDNEQFF. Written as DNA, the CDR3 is TGCGCCAGCCGAGTAAGGGGCGACAATGAGCAGTTCTTC.

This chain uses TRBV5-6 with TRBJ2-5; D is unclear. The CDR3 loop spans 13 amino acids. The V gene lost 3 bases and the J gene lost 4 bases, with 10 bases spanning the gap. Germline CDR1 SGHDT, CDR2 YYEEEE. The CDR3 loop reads CASSSTVGETQYF. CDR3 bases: TGTGCCAGCAGCTCAACAGTAGGAGAGACCCAGTACTTC.

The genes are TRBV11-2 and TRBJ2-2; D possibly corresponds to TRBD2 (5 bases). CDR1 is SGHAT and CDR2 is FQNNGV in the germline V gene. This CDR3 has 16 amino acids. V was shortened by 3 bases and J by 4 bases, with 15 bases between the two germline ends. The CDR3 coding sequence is TGTGCCAGCAGCTTCCTCCGGGGAAGCGGCACCGGGGAGCTGTTTTTT. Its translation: CASSFLRGSGTGELFF.

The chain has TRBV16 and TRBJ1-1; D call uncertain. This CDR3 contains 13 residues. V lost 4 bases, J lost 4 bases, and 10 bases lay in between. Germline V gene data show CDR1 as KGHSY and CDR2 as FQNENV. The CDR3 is CASSPVRFTEAFF. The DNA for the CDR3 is TGTGCCAGCAGCCCCGTTCGTTTCACTGAAGCTTTCTTT.

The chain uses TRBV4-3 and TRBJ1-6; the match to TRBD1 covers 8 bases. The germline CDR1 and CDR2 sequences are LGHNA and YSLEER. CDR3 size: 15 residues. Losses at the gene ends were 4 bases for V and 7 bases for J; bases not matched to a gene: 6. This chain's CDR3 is CASSLDREANSPLHF. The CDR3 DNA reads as TGCGCCAGCAGCCTGGACAGGGAGGCGAATTCACCCCTCCACTTT.

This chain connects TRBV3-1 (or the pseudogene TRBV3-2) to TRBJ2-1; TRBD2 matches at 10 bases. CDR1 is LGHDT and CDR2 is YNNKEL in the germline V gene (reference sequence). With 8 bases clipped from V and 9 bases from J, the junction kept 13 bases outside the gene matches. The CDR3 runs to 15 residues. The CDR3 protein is CASSHGAGGQVEQFF. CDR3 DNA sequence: TGTGCCAGCTCTCATGGAGCGGGGGGGCAGGTTGAGCAGTTCTTC.

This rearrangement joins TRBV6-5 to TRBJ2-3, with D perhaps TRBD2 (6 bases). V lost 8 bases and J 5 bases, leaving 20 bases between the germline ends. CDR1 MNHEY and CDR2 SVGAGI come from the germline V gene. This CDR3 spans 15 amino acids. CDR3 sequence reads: CASGRSSDRRDTQYF. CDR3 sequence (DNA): TGTGCCAGCGGCCGGTCTAGCGACCGGCGAGATACGCAGTATTTT.